These 5 T cell receptor beta chains came from one sample sequenced in a study of T cells in Graves' hyperthyroidism and ophthalmopathy. Amplified regions were TCR beta CDR3 sequences from RNA transcripts. HTBI primers were used for first-round RT-PCR of the TCR CDR3. TCRdb re-analysed the multiplex PCR reads in MiXCR, keeping a single row per CDR3 protein. The sample lists fewer than 450,000 distinct CDR3 sequences, about 17% occurring once. Sequencing used blood. These receptors all stem from a woman in her twenties or thirties with Graves' hyperthyroidism that later progressed to Graves' ophthalmopathy.

The table lists this clonotype with a few counts. The CDR3 DNA follows: TGTGCCAGCAGTTACTCGAGGTCTGGAGCCTACGAGCAGTACTTC. It specifies CASSYSRSGAYEQYF. The V call is TRBV6-5, the J call TRBJ2-7; D uncertain. There are 15 residues in the CDR3. The V gene lost 0 bases and the J gene lost 2 bases, with 11 bases spanning the gap. CDR1 is MNHEY, CDR2 SVGAGI, per germline.

This clonotype appeared many times. The chain links TRBV28 to TRBJ2-7; no firm D call. Trimming cost V 7 bases and J 3 bases, with 16 bases left between them. Germline V gives CDR1 MDHEN, CDR2 SYDVKM. The length of the CDR3 is 14 residues. CDR3 residues: CASTVPSNGYEQYF. The DNA of the CDR3 is TGTGCCAGCACCGTCCCATCGAACGGCTACGAGCAGTACTTC.

This clonotype was observed at least ten times. The J gene is TRBJ2-3, the V gene TRBV10-3; TRBD2 matches 11 bases. Germline V lookup: CDR1 ENHRY, CDR2 SYGVKD. With 6 bases clipped from V and 5 bases from J, the junction kept 4 bases outside the gene matches. This CDR3 contains 14 residues. CDR3 sequence: CAIRTSGVEDTQYF. The CDR3 nucleotides are TGTGCCATCAGGACTAGCGGGGTCGAAGATACGCAGTATTTT.

This clonotype came up many times. CDR3 sequence: CASREASTDTQYF. The CDR3 DNA reads as TGCGCCAGCAGGGAGGCCAGCACAGATACGCAGTATTTT. The chain carries TRBV4-1 and TRBJ2-3; possibly TRBD2 for D (5 bases). This CDR3 has 13 amino acids. V shed 6 bases and J shed 0 bases, with 7 bases lying between them. Germline lookup yields CDR1 MGHRA and CDR2 YSYEKL.

V and J are TRBV12-3 or TRBV12-4 and TRBJ1-4, with 7 nucleotides matching TRBD1. The CDR3 covers 16 residues. With V trimmed by 3 bases and J by 4 bases, 8 bases remained unmatched. This CDR3 is CASSLGRGLGNEKLFF. The CDR3 nucleotides are TGTGCCAGCAGTTTGGGTAGGGGGCTAGGTAATGAAAAACTGTTTTTT.